These 14 T cell receptor beta chains were all obtained from the same sample, sequenced in a study of cytotoxic CD8 clonotypes in ibrutinib-treated CLL. The table came from immunoSEQ multiplex PCR; TCRdb's copy has only in-frame clones and leaves some out. The top ten hold 7.5% to 9% of the sample, which has over 130,000 clones, more than 70% seen once. Here the sequenced sample was PBMCs, taken after 36 months of ibrutinib treatment. The receptors were gathered from a human donor with chronic lymphocytic leukemia.

The CDR3 coding sequence is TGTGCCAGTAGTAGGCTGGGAGAGACCCAGTACTTC. Translated, it gives CASSRLGETQYF. The chain uses TRBV19 and TRBJ2-5; no clear D. The CDR3 runs to 12 residues. From germline, CDR1 is LNHDA and CDR2 SQIVND (reference sequence). V was cut by 4 bases and J by 4 bases, with 7 bases left in between.

This clone was counted only a few times. The chain couples TRBV5-1 to TRBJ1-1, with D unclear. There are 14 residues in the CDR3. Trimming removed 1 base at V and 5 bases at J, with 12 bases between. Germline-derived CDR1 and CDR2 are SGHRS and YFSETQ. The CDR3 protein is CASSLNLGRTEAFF. CDR3 sequence (DNA): TGCGCCAGCAGCTTGAATTTAGGTCGGACTGAAGCTTTCTTT.

The chain joins TRBV7-8 to TRBJ2-3; 11 nucleotides agree with TRBD2. This CDR3 spans 19 amino acids. The germline gives CDR1 SGHVS, CDR2 FQNEAQ. V trimming: 2 bases; J trimming: 0 bases; junction bases outside the gene matches: 10. CDR3 DNA sequence: TGTGCCAGCAGCTTATGGGGGCTAGCGGGGGGCCCCAGCACAGATACGCAGTATTTT. Translating it yields CASSLWGLAGGPSTDTQYF.

Regarding this clone: The identical CDR3 is also encoded by other nucleotide sequences in the sample. The V call is TRBV5-1, the J call TRBJ2-7, with 7 bases lining up with TRBD1. The CDR3 consists of 12 residues. The germline V gene encodes CDR1 SGHRS and CDR2 YFSETQ. Germline trimming cut 4 bases from V and 4 bases from J; bases unmatched to any gene: 2. CDR3 sequence (DNA): TGCGCCAGCAGCCTGGGACAGTACGAGCAGTACTTC. It specifies CASSLGQYEQYF.

In this sample, this clone turned up once. This chain connects TRBV6-6 to TRBJ1-4, with no clear D. Trimming removed 6 bases at V and 0 bases at J, with 8 bases between. CDR3 size: 14 residues. Germline values: CDR1 MNHNY, CDR2 SVGAGI (reference sequence). Written as DNA, the CDR3 is TGTGCCAGCAGCCCCGCGGCAACTAATGAAAAACTGTTTTTT. It encodes CASSPAATNEKLFF.

This clone showed up just once. The chain joins TRBV6-1 to TRBJ1-4, with D maybe TRBD1 (5 bases). CDR1 and CDR2 from the germline V gene are MNHNS and SASEGT. This CDR3 contains 18 residues. V lost 2 bases and J 0 bases, leaving 16 bases between the germline ends. The CDR3 nucleotides read TGTGCCAGCAGTGAAAGGGCAGGGCTCTATTCAACTAATGAAAAACTGTTTTTT. The encoded protein is CASSERAGLYSTNEKLFF.

The J gene is TRBJ2-1, the V gene TRBV5-1; D is perhaps TRBD2 (5 bases). This CDR3 region has 12 residues. Germline-derived CDR1 and CDR2 are SGHRS and YFSETQ. V dropped 4 bases and J dropped 8 bases, with 10 bases sitting between them. The CDR3 DNA reads TGCGCCAGCAGCACCGGGGTTGATGAGCAGTTCTTC. This translates into CASSTGVDEQFF.

The rearrangement joins TRBV23-1 to TRBJ1-5, with 12 bases fitting TRBD1. TRBV23-1 is sorted into the ORF group, with uncertain function. The CDR3 extends over 18 amino acids. V lost 3 bases to trimming and J lost 2 bases; unmatched junction nucleotides: 8. This CDR3 reads CASSHRGTGGNGNQPQHF. In DNA, the CDR3 is TGCGCCAGCAGTCACCGGGGGACAGGGGGCAATGGCAATCAGCCCCAGCATTTT.

The V and J genes are TRBV5-4 and TRBJ2-3; 9 bases match TRBD1. J was trimmed by 6 bases and V by 4 bases; bases with no gene match: 9. This CDR3 contains 15 residues. In germline, CDR1 is SGHNT, CDR2 YYREEE (reference sequence). The CDR3 DNA reads as TGTGCCAGCAGCCCCGGGACAGGGTTCACCGATACGCAGTATTTT. Translating gives CASSPGTGFTDTQYF.

This sequence joins TRBV4-2 and TRBJ2-7; a weak D match, TRBD2 (6 bases). Germline V gene lookup returns CDR1 LGHNA and CDR2 YNFKEQ. Trimming took 4 bases from V and 3 from J, leaving 13 bases between them. The CDR3 runs to 14 residues. In DNA form, the CDR3 reads TGTGCCAGCAGCCCCGGGACTCCTAGCTACGAGCAGTACTTC. Amino acid sequence: CASSPGTPSYEQYF.

This clone came up a few times. The V and J genes are TRBV2 and TRBJ1-1, with D hard to call. CDR3 size: 12 residues. Trimming pared 7 bases from V and 6 bases from J, leaving 12 bases between. CDR1 and CDR2 (germline): SNHLY, FYNNEI. The CDR3 DNA follows: TGTGCCAGCAAGGGCGACGGGCCTGAAGCTTTCTTT. This codes for CASKGDGPEAFF.

The V gene is TRBV27, the J gene TRBJ2-7; D may be TRBD1 (5 bases). The V end lost 2 bases, the J end lost 6 bases, and 14 bases lay between the germline ends. This CDR3 region has 14 residues. The germline V gene encodes CDR1 MNHEY and CDR2 SMNVEV (reference sequence). CDR3: CASSLRRDTVEQYF. For the CDR3, the DNA is TGTGCCAGCAGTTTACGCAGGGATACAGTCGAGCAGTACTTC.

This clone was seen many times. The chain combines TRBV5-1 with TRBJ1-1; TRBD1 might be the D (5 bases). This CDR3 has 14 amino acids. Germline V gene data show CDR1 as SGHRS and CDR2 as YFSETQ. The germline V and J ends were trimmed by 1 base and 5 bases, with 12 bases remaining between them. Here the CDR3 reads CASSLSQGSTEAFF. CDR3 coding DNA: TGCGCCAGCAGCTTGTCCCAGGGAAGTACTGAAGCTTTCTTT.

The V call is TRBV2, the J call TRBJ2-1; 8 nucleotides match TRBD2. The germline V gene has CDR1 SNHLY and CDR2 FYNNEI. The CDR3 runs to 15 residues. V lost 7 bases and J lost 4; bases outside the gene matches: 9. CDR3: CASTVGTRHYNEQFF. In DNA, the CDR3 is TGTGCCAGCACCGTCGGGACTAGGCATTACAATGAGCAGTTCTTC.